The T cell receptor beta chain described here comes from a study of T cell responses to AZD1222 COVID-19 vaccine. Looking at the study overall: Some second doses came at about 4 weeks and others at about 12 weeks; these were pooled. Study-wide points: Targets within unmutated variant regions were reportedly found for nearly half of spike-specific TCRs.

About this clone: The antigen is undetermined.

The table came from immunoSEQ multiplex PCR; TCRdb's copy has only in-frame clones and leaves some out. The table lists some 160,000 clones, roughly 92% of them singletons, with roughly 1.6% in the top ten. The origin of this receptor is an adult in good health. The specimen comprised peripheral blood, sampled on day 0 of AZD1222 vaccination.

The CDR3 DNA reads as TGTGCCAGTAGTATACAGATAAACACCGGGGAGCTGTTTTTT. Translated: CASSIQINTGELFF. V gene TRBV19 combines with J gene TRBJ2-2, with D hard to call. This CDR3 spans 14 amino acids. Germline CDR1 reads LNHDA; CDR2 reads SQIVND (reference sequence). V dropped 2 bases and J dropped 2 bases, with 6 bases sitting between them.